Each of the 20 T cell receptor beta chains below was sequenced from the same sample in a study of CD8+CD57+ T cells in acquired aplastic anemia. TCR beta VDJ and CDR3 profiling used genomic DNA as template. MiXCR was run by TCRdb on the reads, yielding one entry per CDR3 protein. Of hundreds of thousands of distinct CDR3 sequences listed, around 72% were seen once; the top ten hold approximately 3.9%. The sequencing input was sorted CD4+, CD8+, or CD8+CD57+ T cells (not recorded which) from PBMCs. Source of these receptors: a human donor in good health, serving as a control.

V is TRBV29-1 and J is TRBJ1-1; TRBD1 matches 8 bases. This CDR3 is built from 13 residues. J lost 0 bases, V lost 6 bases, and 3 bases had no gene match. Germline assignment: CDR1 SQVTM and CDR2 ANQGSEA. CDR3 in amino acids: CSVRRGLNTEAFF. CDR3 nucleotides: TGCAGCGTCCGCAGGGGGCTGAACACTGAAGCTTTCTTT.

This chain uses TRBV2 with TRBJ2-7, with TRBD2 identical over 7 bases. CDR1 and CDR2 (germline): SNHLY, FYNNEI. J was trimmed by 10 bases and V by 4 bases; bases with no gene match: 13. The CDR3 covers 14 residues. CDR3 region: CASSGSGLVYTQYF. In DNA, the CDR3 is TGTGCCAGCAGTGGGTCCGGACTAGTCTACACCCAGTACTTC.

This clonotype was counted ten times or more. This chain uses TRBV5-1 with TRBJ2-1; the D gene is possibly TRBD2 (6 bases). CDR3 size: 14 residues. V shed 4 bases and J shed 6 bases, with 14 bases lying between them. The germline CDR1 and CDR2 sequences are SGHRS and YFSETQ. CDR3 loop: CASSRGTGSNEQFF. For the CDR3, the DNA is TGCGCCAGCAGCCGAGGGACTGGGAGCAATGAGCAGTTCTTC.

The chain is built from TRBV5-6 and TRBJ1-5; tentative D call: TRBD1 (5 bases). Germline CDR1 SGHDT, CDR2 YYEEEE. The CDR3 loop spans 14 amino acids. Trimming stripped 4 bases from V and 6 bases from J, with 14 bases between. The CDR3 loop is CASSPGGLSQPQHF. CDR3 coding DNA: TGTGCCAGCAGCCCGGGGGGTTTGTCTCAGCCCCAGCATTTT.

The chain joins TRBV2 to TRBJ2-2, with TRBD2 as a possible D gene (6 bases). This CDR3 has 16 amino acids. Germline CDR1 reads SNHLY; CDR2 reads FYNNEI. V lost 6 bases, J lost 1 base, and 15 bases lay in between. This CDR3 is CASSSRRRENTGELFF. The CDR3 DNA follows: TGTGCCAGCAGCTCGCGTCGGAGGGAGAACACCGGGGAGCTGTTTTTT. Full variable domain (rest looked up from reference TRBV2 and TRBJ2-2): EPEVTQTPSHQVTQMGQEVILRCVPISNHLYFYWYRQILGQKVEFLVSFYNNEISEKSEIFDDQFSVERPDGSNFTLKIRSTKLEDSAMYFCASSSRRRENTGELFFGEGSRLTVL.

The chain couples TRBV6-9 to TRBJ1-5; a weak D match, TRBD1 (5 bases). This CDR3 is built from 14 residues. Trimming took off 8 bases at V and 0 bases at J, with 11 bases between the two ends. CDR1 MNHGY and CDR2 SVAAGI come from the germline V gene. The CDR3: CASQGQLSNQPQHF. In nucleotides, the CDR3 is TGTGCCAGCCAAGGACAACTTAGCAATCAGCCCCAGCATTTT.

The table lists this clonotype with a count of one. The V gene is TRBV9, the J gene TRBJ1-1; unclear D gene. There are 14 residues in the CDR3. V lost 5 bases and J 5 bases, leaving 16 bases between the germline ends. Per germline, CDR1 SGDLS and CDR2 YYNGEE. This CDR3 is CASSGSRLVTEAFF. DNA of the CDR3: TGTGCCAGCAGTGGATCGAGACTTGTAACTGAAGCTTTCTTT.

The chain employs TRBV15 and TRBJ2-3, with 7 bases fitting TRBD1. Germline V gene lookup returns CDR1 LNHNV and CDR2 YYDKDF (reference sequence). This CDR3 has 15 amino acids. V trimming: 0 bases; J trimming: 4 bases; junction bases outside the gene matches: 4. The CDR3 DNA sequence: TGTGCCACCAGCAGAGAATGGCAGGGGGCAGATACGCAGTATTTT. This gives the protein CATSREWQGADTQYF.

Comment on this clonotype: A much larger clone differs by one base, so this may be a read error. This chain connects TRBV2 to TRBJ1-4; no firm D call. V was shortened by 5 bases and J by 4 bases, with 8 bases between the two germline ends. CDR1 and CDR2 (germline): SNHLY, FYNNEI. This CDR3 spans 13 amino acids. The CDR3 nucleotides read TGTGCCAGCAGTCAGGCAGATAATGAAAAACTGTTTTTT. It codes for CASSQADNEKLFF.

CDR3 region: CSATGTSEFPYNEQFF. The CDR3 bases are TGCAGTGCGACCGGGACTAGCGAATTCCCCTACAATGAGCAGTTCTTC. J is TRBJ2-1 and V is TRBV20-1; 10 bases align to TRBD2. Germline CDR1 reads DFQATT; CDR2 reads SNEGSKA (reference sequence). The length of the CDR3 is 16 residues. Trimming cost V 6 bases and J 2 bases; bases outside gene matches: 10.

This clonotype was found many times. This chain connects TRBV4-3 to TRBJ2-6; D not certain. CDR1 LGHNA and CDR2 YSLEER come from the germline V gene. CDR3 size: 16 residues. Trimming stripped 1 base from V and 4 bases from J, with 11 bases between. The CDR3 DNA reads TGCGCCAGCAGCCAAGCCCTCCAGCAGGGGGCCAACGTCCTGACTTTC. Residues: CASSQALQQGANVLTF.

The chain combines TRBV12-3 or TRBV12-4 with TRBJ1-2; tentatively, D is TRBD1 (5 bases). Between the trimmed V and J ends, which lost 10 bases and 8 bases, there was a span of 26 bases. This CDR3 is 15 amino acids long. The CDR3, as DNA: TGTGCCATCACCGGGTCGCGGGGGGGATGGGGAGGCTACACCTTC. It codes for CAITGSRGGWGGYTF.

The chain uses TRBV29-1 and TRBJ1-5, with D hard to call. Trimming pared 6 bases from V and 12 bases from J, leaving 18 bases between. CDR1 is SQVTM and CDR2 is ANQGSEA in the germline V gene. This CDR3 comprises 12 residues. The CDR3 here is CSVRGPRHNQHF. CDR3 DNA sequence: TGCAGCGTGAGAGGACCCAGGCACAACCAGCATTTT. Full variable domain (rest looked up from reference TRBV29-1 and TRBJ1-5): SAVISQKPSRDICQRGTSLTIQCQVDSQVTMMFWYRQQPGQSLTLIATANQGSEATYESGFVIDKFPISRPNLTFSTLTVSNMSPEDSSIYLCSVRGPRHNQHFGDGTRLSIL.

V usage is TRBV2 and J usage is TRBJ2-7, with a tentative D call TRBD2 (6 bases). Germline lookup yields CDR1 SNHLY and CDR2 FYNNEI. The CDR3 runs 15 residues. Trimming cost V 6 bases and J 4 bases, with 19 bases left between them. The DNA for the CDR3 is TGTGCCAGCAGGCCGATGAAAGCGGGCCGATACGAGCAGTACTTC. The encoded protein is CASRPMKAGRYEQYF.

This clonotype appeared many times. The chain uses TRBV5-1 and TRBJ2-5, with 8 nucleotides matching TRBD1. The CDR3 sequence is 17 residues long. Unmatched junction bases numbered 10, after V lost 2 bases and J lost 1 base. The germline CDR1 and CDR2 sequences are SGHRS and YFSETQ. The CDR3 DNA reads TGCGCCAGCAGCTTTAGGACAGGGAAGTTTATCCAAGAGACCCAGTACTTC. It encodes CASSFRTGKFIQETQYF.

Concerning this clonotype itself: A junction boundary mismatches the germline segment, possibly from a read error. This rearrangement joins TRBV7-8 to TRBJ1-5; D not resolved. Germline V gives CDR1 SGHVS, CDR2 FQNEAQ. The CDR3 consists of 16 residues. DNA of the CDR3: TGTGCCAGCAGTGAGTCAGGTAGTAATGACAATCTGCCCCAGCATTTT. Protein: CASSESGSNDNLPQHF.

This clonotype was seen many times. The chain joins TRBV6-2 or TRBV6-3 to TRBJ1-5, with a weak D call TRBD1 (6 bases). V was cut by 6 bases and J by 7 bases, with 10 bases left in between. The CDR3 spans 12 residues. CDR1 and CDR2 from the germline V gene are MNHEY and SVGEGT. The CDR3 DNA follows: TGTGCCAGCAGACAGGGACGGCAGCCCCAGCATTTT. It specifies CASRQGRQPQHF.

This clonotype has ten or more counts. The rearrangement uses TRBV3-1 and TRBJ1-2; TRBD1 might be the D (5 bases). The CDR3 extends over 15 amino acids. CDR1 is LGHDT and CDR2 is YNNKEL in the germline V gene (reference sequence). The V end was cut by 1 base, the J end by 2 bases, with 11 bases between. This CDR3 reads CASSQGTGGNYGYTF. CDR3 coding DNA: TGTGCCAGCAGCCAAGGTACAGGTGGGAACTATGGCTACACCTTC.

Notes on this clonotype: A junction boundary mismatches the germline segment, possibly from a read error. This rearrangement joins TRBV10-1 to TRBJ1-2; TRBD1 matches at 9 bases. This CDR3 contains 13 residues. Germline V gene lookup returns CDR1 WNHNN and CDR2 SYGVQD (reference sequence). The CDR3 nucleotides read TGTGCCACCATGGACAGGGGAAGTAATGGCTACACCTTC. It specifies CATMDRGSNGYTF.

As to this clonotype: This CDR3 is missing its conserved last phenylalanine or tryptophan, likely due to a read error. It is unclear where the CDR3 begins or ends on the DNA, so no DNA is shown, and the CDR3 is as TCRdb lists it. This sequence joins TRBV20-1 and TRBJ1-1. Including both end residues, the CDR3 is 11 amino acids long. The V gene's germline CDR1 is DFQATT and CDR2 SNEGSKA (reference sequence). The CDR3 reads CSASGLTTDTL.